This TCR beta chain was captured by sequencing in a study of identical twins. Trimming took 6 bases from V and 3 from J, leaving 16 bases between them. The CDR3 has 15 amino acids. TCRdb re-derived calls from the 5' RACE reads in MiXCR, one entry per CDR3 protein. The profile shows around 480,000 distinct CDR3 sequences, approximately 15% of them singletons. Another study also made use of these data, one on yellow fever vaccine responses in identical twins.

The sequence was collected from a young woman in good health. This sequence joins TRBV12-3 or TRBV12-4 and TRBJ2-3, with D possibly called TRBD1 or TRBD2 (5 bases each). Sequenced sample: CD4+ T cells sorted from blood. CDR3 DNA sequence: TGTGCCAGCAGATGGGGACGAGGTTCGACAGATACGCAGTATTTT. Translating gives CASRWGRGSTDTQYF.